These 31 T cell receptor beta chains were all obtained from the same sample, sequenced in a study of blood T cell repertoires in COVID-19. Libraries were prepared by immunoSEQ multiplex PCR; TCRdb keeps only in-frame clonotypes and omits some of them. Of about 120,000 clones in the sample, 86% are singletons; the top ten hold around 4.7%. The specimen sequenced was peripheral blood. All receptors come from a man aged 40-49 years with acute or convalescent COVID-19.

This chain joins TRBV19 and TRBJ1-6; the D gene is possibly TRBD1 (6 bases). Trimming shortened V by 0 bases and J by 7 bases, and 10 bases separated the two germline ends. The CDR3 is 15 residues long. Germline loops: CDR1 LNHDA, CDR2 SQIVND (reference sequence). The CDR3 DNA is TGTGCCAGTAGTATAGATCGAGGGGGAAATTCACCCCTCCACTTT. Translated: CASSIDRGGNSPLHF.

Only one count was recorded for this clone. The chain employs TRBV7-9 and TRBJ1-2; the match to TRBD1 covers 9 bases. The CDR3 contains 12 residues. Germline CDR1 is SEHNR and CDR2 is FQNEAQ (reference sequence). The V segment lost 5 bases and the J segment 8 bases; nucleotides outside the gene matches: 3. CDR3 sequence (DNA): TGTGCCAGCAGCCGGGACAGGGTAGGCTACACCTTC. Protein product: CASSRDRVGYTF.

This clone was found once. This chain connects TRBV10-3 to TRBJ2-3; D remains unclear. Germline V gives CDR1 ENHRY, CDR2 SYGVKD. The V end was cut by 2 bases, the J end by 2 bases, with 14 bases between. CDR3 length: 16 residues. The CDR3 is CAISEVTIIATDTQYF. CDR3 bases: TGTGCCATCAGTGAGGTTACTATTATAGCCACAGATACGCAGTATTTT.

This rearrangement joins TRBV4-1 to TRBJ1-1, with D perhaps TRBD1 (5 bases). The V and J ends lost 0 bases and 0 bases respectively, with 14 bases between them. Germline V gene sequence: CDR1 MGHRA, CDR2 YSYEKL. The CDR3 has 17 amino acids. The CDR3 here is CASSQEVDSLMNTEAFF. For the CDR3, the DNA is TGCGCCAGCAGCCAAGAAGTTGACAGCCTTATGAACACTGAAGCTTTCTTT.

The rearrangement joins TRBV9 to TRBJ2-6; D is uncertain. This CDR3 has 15 residues. V was clipped by 4 bases and J by 2 bases, with 10 bases between them. CDR1 and CDR2 (germline): SGDLS, YYNGEE. The CDR3 DNA reads TGTGCCAGCAGCCCACTGGTTACTGGGGCCAACGTCCTGACTTTC. The encoded protein is CASSPLVTGANVLTF.

The chain recombines TRBV21-1 with TRBJ2-2; whether TRBD1, the table's D call, matches the DNA was not checked. TRBV21-1 corresponds to a pseudogene. The CDR3 runs to 20 residues. CDR3 protein: CASSKRDLPGTGHSTGELFF. The CDR3 DNA reads as TGTGCCAGCAGCAAAAGGGATCTTCCCGGGACAGGTCATAGCACCGGGGAGCTGTTTTTT.

The rearrangement links TRBV2 to TRBJ1-3; D not resolved. Germline CDR1 reads SNHLY; CDR2 reads FYNNEI. V lost 4 bases and J lost 4, with 14 bases in between. CDR3 size: 15 residues. CDR3 protein: CASSAYSGVGNTIYF. The CDR3 region has the DNA TGTGCCAGCAGTGCTTATAGTGGTGTAGGAAACACCATATATTTT.

The rearrangement links TRBV5-1 to TRBJ1-4, with 9 bases lining up with TRBD1. The CDR3 has 15 amino acids. Germline V gene data show CDR1 as SGHRS and CDR2 as YFSETQ. The junction had 6 bases not matched to a gene; V was cut back by 5 bases and J by 4 bases. In DNA, the CDR3 is TGCGCCAGCAGGCCCACAGGGGGCATTAATGAAAAACTGTTTTTT. Translating it yields CASRPTGGINEKLFF. Looking up the rest from reference TRBV5-1 and TRBJ1-4 gives the full variable domain: KAGVTQTPRYLIKTRGQQVTLSCSPISGHRSVSWYQQTPGQGLQFLFEYFSETQRNKGNFPGRFSGRQFSNSRSEMNVSTLELGDSALYLCASRPTGGINEKLFFGSGTQLSVL.

The V gene is TRBV5-1, the J gene TRBJ1-2; D ambiguous. The CDR3 contains 13 residues. The V gene lost 0 bases and the J gene lost 6 bases, with 9 bases spanning the gap. CDR1 is SGHRS, CDR2 YFSETQ, per germline. The chain's CDR3 is CASSLDNTNGYTF. The CDR3, as DNA: TGCGCCAGCAGCTTGGACAATACAAATGGCTACACCTTC.

This chain links TRBV9 with TRBJ2-5; 14 bases align to TRBD2. Per the germline V gene, CDR1 is SGDLS and CDR2 is YYNGEE. The CDR3 is made up of 17 amino acids. J lost 5 bases, V lost 4 bases, and 10 bases had no gene match. CDR3 nucleotide sequence: TGTGCCAGCAGCTCCGGGACTAGCGGGAGTAAGGCCGAGACCCAGTACTTC. Residues: CASSSGTSGSKAETQYF.

The rearrangement uses TRBV5-5 and TRBJ1-2, with 12 bases identical to TRBD1. The CDR3 spans 16 residues. V lost 3 bases and J lost 4; bases outside the gene matches: 7. The germline V gene has CDR1 SGHKS and CDR2 YYEKEE (reference sequence). CDR3 loop: CASSYTGQGAGYGYTF. The CDR3, as DNA: TGTGCCAGCAGCTATACGGGACAGGGGGCAGGCTATGGCTACACCTTC.

The genes are TRBV9 and TRBJ2-3; D is perhaps TRBD2 (5 bases). The CDR3 length is 14 residues. Germline loops: CDR1 SGDLS, CDR2 YYNGEE. V lost 3 bases and J lost 5, with 13 bases in between. This CDR3 reads CASSDGNLGDTQYF. Written as DNA, the CDR3 is TGTGCCAGCAGCGACGGGAATTTAGGAGATACGCAGTATTTT.

The V call is TRBV30, the J call TRBJ2-1; maybe TRBD2 (6 bases). V was clipped by 0 bases and J by 6 bases, with 27 bases between them. This CDR3 contains 19 residues. Looked up from germline, CDR1 is GTSNPN and CDR2 is SVGIG (reference sequence). CDR3 bases: TGTGCCTGGAGTGTGAAACCCGGCGGGGTGGTGAGGAGGGGCAATGAGCAGTTCTTC. It is translated as CAWSVKPGGVVRRGNEQFF.

The chain uses TRBV5-4 and TRBJ2-5, with D unclear. This CDR3 has 14 amino acids. Trimming pared 2 bases from V and 0 bases from J, leaving 8 bases between. Germline V CDR1 and CDR2: SGHNT, YYREEE (reference sequence). The CDR3 DNA reads TGTGCCAGCAGCTTAGAAGCTCACCAAGAGACCCAGTACTTC. It translates to CASSLEAHQETQYF.

The genes are TRBV29-1 and TRBJ1-5; the match to TRBD1 covers 8 bases. The junction had 2 bases not matched to a gene; V was cut back by 4 bases and J by 6 bases. This CDR3 has 12 amino acids. Germline CDR1 is SQVTM and CDR2 is ANQGSEA. The CDR3 here is CSVGTGPQPQHF. The CDR3 DNA is TGCAGCGTTGGGACAGGGCCTCAGCCCCAGCATTTT.

The chain joins TRBV15 to TRBJ2-2, with 8 bases fitting TRBD1. Trimming cost V 1 base and J 6 bases; bases outside gene matches: 7. Germline assignment: CDR1 LNHNV and CDR2 YYDKDF (reference sequence). The CDR3 covers 16 residues. The CDR3 nucleotides read TGTGCCACCAGCAGAGCTGGACAGGGTGGGGCCGGGGAGCTGTTTTTT. Translating gives CATSRAGQGGAGELFF.

This rearrangement joins TRBV27 to TRBJ1-6; a possible D gene is TRBD1 (5 bases). With 2 bases removed from V and 9 bases from J, the gap between germline ends came to 11 bases. Germline V gene lookup returns CDR1 MNHEY and CDR2 SMNVEV (reference sequence). The CDR3 contains 14 residues. CDR3 bases: TGTGCCAGCAGTTTACGGGGGTTGGTTTCACCCCTCCACTTT. Encoded protein: CASSLRGLVSPLHF.

The chain links TRBV19 to TRBJ1-1, with a possible D match to TRBD1 (5 bases). The CDR3 consists of 13 residues. Trimming removed 4 bases at V and 5 bases at J, with 11 bases between. Germline V lookup: CDR1 LNHDA, CDR2 SQIVND (reference sequence). CDR3 nucleotide sequence: TGTGCCAGTAGTACGCTCAGGGATACTGAAGCTTTCTTT. Translating it yields CASSTLRDTEAFF. The full variable domain, with the rest looked up from reference TRBV19 and TRBJ1-1, is DGGITQSPKYLFRKEGQNVTLSCEQNLNHDAMYWYRQDPGQGLRLIYYSQIVNDFQKGDIAEGYSVSREKKESFPLTVTSAQKNPTAFYLCASSTLRDTEAFFGQGTRLTVV.

The chain links TRBV4-2 to TRBJ2-7, with D possibly being TRBD2 (5 bases). V lost 0 bases, J lost 7 bases, and 13 bases lay in between. Germline V gene lookup returns CDR1 LGHNA and CDR2 YNFKEQ. The CDR3 runs to 14 residues. CDR3 loop: CASSQDNTSDEQYF. The DNA for the CDR3 is TGTGCCAGCAGCCAAGATAACACTAGTGATGAGCAGTACTTC.

The chain recombines TRBV29-1 with TRBJ1-4; 7 positions match TRBD1. Per the germline V gene, CDR1 is SQVTM and CDR2 is ANQGSEA. This CDR3 region has 14 residues. J lost 0 bases, V lost 6 bases, and 4 bases had no gene match. This chain's CDR3 is CSVAGTATNEKLFF. CDR3 coding DNA: TGCAGCGTGGCCGGGACAGCAACTAATGAAAAACTGTTTTTT.

This clone has only one observation. V is TRBV4-1 and J is TRBJ2-7; D is possibly TRBD2 (6 bases). Germline assignment: CDR1 MGHRA and CDR2 YSYEKL. The CDR3 covers 16 residues. V was shortened by 0 bases and J by 2 bases, with 14 bases between the two germline ends. The CDR3 here is CASSQDIGGPTYEQYF. The CDR3 DNA reads TGCGCCAGCAGCCAAGATATTGGAGGGCCAACCTACGAGCAGTACTTC.

This chain connects TRBV11-2 to TRBJ2-3, with 7 nucleotides matching TRBD1. V lost 10 bases, J lost 4 bases, and 5 bases stayed unmatched. CDR3 length equals 12 residues. The V gene's germline CDR1 is SGHAT and CDR2 FQNNGV. CDR3 loop: CATATGADTQYF. CDR3 DNA: TGTGCCACTGCTACAGGGGCAGATACGCAGTATTTT.

The chain links TRBV5-1 to TRBJ2-1, with TRBD2 matching over 7 bases. This CDR3 has 14 residues. Germline V gene sequence: CDR1 SGHRS, CDR2 YFSETQ. J gave up 3 bases and V 2 bases, and 2 bases lay outside the gene matches. CDR3 loop: CASSLSGDYNEQFF. The CDR3 bases are TGCGCCAGCAGCTTAAGCGGGGACTACAATGAGCAGTTCTTC.

The genes are TRBV11-3 and TRBJ1-3; 11 bases agree with TRBD1. V shed 5 bases, J shed 6 bases, and the junction held 6 bases outside the gene matches. Germline V gene sequence: CDR1 SGHNT, CDR2 YENEEA. The CDR3 runs 15 residues. CDR3 region: CASSAGTGGINTIYF. The CDR3, as DNA: TGTGCCAGCAGCGCCGGGACAGGGGGAATAAACACCATATATTTT. The full variable domain, rest sourced from reference TRBV11-3 and TRBJ1-3, is EAGVVQSPRYKIIEKKQPVAFWCNPISGHNTLYWYLQNLGQGPELLIRYENEEAVDDSQLPKDRFSAERLKGVDSTLKIQPAELGDSAVYLCASSAGTGGINTIYFGEGSWLTVV.

The chain uses TRBV3-1 (or the pseudogene TRBV3-2) and TRBJ2-4, with 10 nucleotides matching TRBD1. CDR3 length: 16 residues. Trimming cost V 1 base and J 9 bases; bases outside gene matches: 9. Looked up from germline, CDR1 is LGHDT and CDR2 is YNNKEL (reference sequence). CDR3 bases: TGTGCCAGCAGCCAAGCTGGGCGACAGGGGGCTAGCATTCAGTACTTC. It yields the protein CASSQAGRQGASIQYF.

This sequence joins TRBV7-9 and TRBJ1-4; a possible D gene is TRBD1 (5 bases). This CDR3 contains 16 residues. V gave up 1 base and J gave up 7 bases, with 16 bases separating them. CDR1 and CDR2 (germline): SEHNR, FQNEAQ (reference sequence). The CDR3 bases are TGTGCCAGCAGCTTAGATCCCCCGGGGGTTGCTGAAAAACTGTTTTTT. This sequence encodes CASSLDPPGVAEKLFF.

This sequence joins TRBV6-1 and TRBJ1-1; 10 nucleotides line up with TRBD1. V was pared by 1 base and J by 4 bases, with 0 bases of the junction left unmatched. The CDR3 has 14 residues. CDR1 MNHNS and CDR2 SASEGT come from the germline V gene. The DNA of the CDR3 is TGTGCCAGCAGTGAAGGGACAGGGGGCACTGAAGCTTTCTTT. It specifies CASSEGTGGTEAFF.

This clone showed up just a few times. The rearrangement links TRBV5-4 to TRBJ1-6, with a weak D call TRBD1 (5 bases). The CDR3 has 13 amino acids. Deletions cut 3 bases from V and 13 bases from J, with 14 bases between. Per germline, CDR1 SGHNT and CDR2 YYREEE (reference sequence). The CDR3 DNA reads as TGTGCCAGCAGCTACCGGGGGGACTCGCCCCTCCACTTT. Translation gives CASSYRGDSPLHF. Variable domain in full (rest from reference TRBV5-4 and TRBJ1-6): ETGVTQSPTHLIKTRGQQVTLRCSSQSGHNTVSWYQQALGQGPQFIFQYYREEENGRGNFPPRFSGLQFPNYSSELNVNALELDDSALYLCASSYRGDSPLHFGNGTRLTVT.

For the CDR3, the DNA is TGCGCCAGCAGCTTGGCCATTGACAGGGACGCTTTCTTT. This codes for CASSLAIDRDAFF. The chain combines TRBV5-1 with TRBJ1-1, with 7 nucleotides matching TRBD1. With V trimmed by 0 bases and J by 11 bases, 7 bases remained unmatched. Germline V gene lookup returns CDR1 SGHRS and CDR2 YFSETQ. The CDR3 is 13 residues long.

This clone was seen a single time. The rearrangement uses TRBV29-1 and TRBJ1-2, with a weak D call TRBD1 (6 bases). Germline values: CDR1 SQVTM, CDR2 ANQGSEA. This CDR3 has 12 residues. V dropped 7 bases and J dropped 7 bases, with 16 bases sitting between them. For the CDR3, the DNA is TGCAGCGCCAAAGGGACATCGGGTGGCTACACCTTC. It specifies CSAKGTSGGYTF.

Here the CDR3 reads CASSLPSGVSGEQFF. The CDR3 bases are TGTGCCAGCAGCCTACCTAGCGGGGTCTCCGGTGAGCAGTTCTTC. The chain uses TRBV7-2 and TRBJ2-1; TRBD2 aligns across 9 bases. The CDR3 runs 15 residues. Unmatched junction bases numbered 11, after V lost 5 bases and J lost 9 bases. CDR1 SGHTA and CDR2 FQGNSA come from the germline V gene.